This T cell receptor beta chain was observed in a study of type 1 and type 2 diabetes patients. All diabetic donors were classified as either type 1 or type 2 diabetes. The CDR3 has 15 residues. From germline, CDR1 is DFQATT and CDR2 SNEGSKA (reference sequence). With 4 bases removed from V and 4 bases from J, the gap between germline ends came to 18 bases. Genomic DNA was the PCR template. A primer set of 30 forward and 13 reverse primers amplified the CDR3. A single record per CDR3 protein comes from TCRdb applying MiXCR to the multiplex PCR reads. The sample holds some 250,000 distinct CDR3 sequences, around 47% seen once.

The receptor comes from a man younger than 35 with type 2 diabetes. The sample taken for sequencing was peripheral blood mononuclear cells (PBMCs). This chain joins TRBV20-1 and TRBJ2-3; no clear D. CDR3 region: CSANLRLESADTQYF. The CDR3, as DNA: TGCAGTGCTAACCTAAGACTTGAGTCCGCAGATACGCAGTATTTT.